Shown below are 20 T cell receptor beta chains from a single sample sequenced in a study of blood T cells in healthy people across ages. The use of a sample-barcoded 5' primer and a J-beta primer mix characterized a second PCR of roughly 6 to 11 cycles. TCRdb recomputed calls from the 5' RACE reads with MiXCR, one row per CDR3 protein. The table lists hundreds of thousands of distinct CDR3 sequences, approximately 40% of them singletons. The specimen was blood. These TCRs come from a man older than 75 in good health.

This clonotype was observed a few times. CDR3 bases: TGCAGTGCTAGCCCTGCTAGGGGGATCAGCACAGATACGCAGTATTTT. Its protein is CSASPARGISTDTQYF. The V call is TRBV20-1, the J call TRBJ2-3, with D possibly TRBD1 on 6 matching bases. The CDR3 spans 16 residues. Germline V gene data show CDR1 as DFQATT and CDR2 as SNEGSKA (reference sequence). The V gene lost 3 bases and the J gene lost 0 bases, with 16 bases spanning the gap.

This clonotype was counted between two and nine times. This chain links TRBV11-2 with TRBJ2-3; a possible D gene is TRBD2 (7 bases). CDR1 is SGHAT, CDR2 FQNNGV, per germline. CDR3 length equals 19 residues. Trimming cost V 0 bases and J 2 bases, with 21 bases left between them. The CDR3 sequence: CASSLDRALAGAHTDTQYF. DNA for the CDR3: TGTGCCAGCAGCTTAGATCGGGCGCTTGCGGGGGCCCACACAGATACGCAGTATTTT.

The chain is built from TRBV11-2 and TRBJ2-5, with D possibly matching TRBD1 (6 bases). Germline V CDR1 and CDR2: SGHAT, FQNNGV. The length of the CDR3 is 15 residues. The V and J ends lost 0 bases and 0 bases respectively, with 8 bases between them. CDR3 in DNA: TGTGCCAGCAGCTTAGATGGGGGCTACCAAGAGACCCAGTACTTC. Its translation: CASSLDGGYQETQYF. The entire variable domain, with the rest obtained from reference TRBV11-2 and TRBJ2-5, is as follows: EAGVAQSPRYKIIEKRQSVAFWCNPISGHATLYWYQQILGQGPKLLIQFQNNGVVDDSQLPKDRFSAERLKGVDSTLKIQPAKLEDSAVYLCASSLDGGYQETQYFGPGTRLLVL.

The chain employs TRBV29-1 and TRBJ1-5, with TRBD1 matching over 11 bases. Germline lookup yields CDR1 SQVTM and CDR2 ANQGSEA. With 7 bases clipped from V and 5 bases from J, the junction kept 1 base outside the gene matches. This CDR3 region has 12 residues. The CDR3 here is CSAGQGDQPQHF. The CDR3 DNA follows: TGCAGCGCGGGACAGGGGGATCAGCCCCAGCATTTT. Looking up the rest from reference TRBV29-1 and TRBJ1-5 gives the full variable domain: SAVISQKPSRDICQRGTSLTIQCQVDSQVTMMFWYRQQPGQSLTLIATANQGSEATYESGFVIDKFPISRPNLTFSTLTVSNMSPEDSSIYLCSAGQGDQPQHFGDGTRLSIL.

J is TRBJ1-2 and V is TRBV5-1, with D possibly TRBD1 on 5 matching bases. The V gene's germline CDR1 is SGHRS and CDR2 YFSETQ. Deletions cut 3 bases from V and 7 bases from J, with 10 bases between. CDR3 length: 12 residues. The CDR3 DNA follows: TGCGCCAGCAGCTCGGCAGGGAGTGGCTACACCTTC. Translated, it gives CASSSAGSGYTF.

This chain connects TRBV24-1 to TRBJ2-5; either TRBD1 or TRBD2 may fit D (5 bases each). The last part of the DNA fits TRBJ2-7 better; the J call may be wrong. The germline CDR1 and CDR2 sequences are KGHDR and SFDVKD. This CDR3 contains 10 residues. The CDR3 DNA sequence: TGTGCCACAGGGGAGTACGAGCAGTACTTC. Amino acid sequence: CATGEYEQYF.

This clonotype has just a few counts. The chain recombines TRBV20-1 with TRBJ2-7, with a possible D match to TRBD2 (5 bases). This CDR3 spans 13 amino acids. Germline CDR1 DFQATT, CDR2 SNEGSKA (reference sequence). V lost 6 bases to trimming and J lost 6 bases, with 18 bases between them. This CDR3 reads CSALRGPAREQYF. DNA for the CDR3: TGCAGTGCATTAAGAGGGCCGGCTCGCGAGCAGTACTTC.

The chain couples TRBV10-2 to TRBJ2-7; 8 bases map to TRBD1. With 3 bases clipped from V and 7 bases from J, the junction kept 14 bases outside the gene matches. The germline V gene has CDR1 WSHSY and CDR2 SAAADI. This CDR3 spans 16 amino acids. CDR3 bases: TGCGCCAGCAGTGACAGGGGGCAAGGGACCTACAATGAGCAGTACTTC. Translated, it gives CASSDRGQGTYNEQYF.

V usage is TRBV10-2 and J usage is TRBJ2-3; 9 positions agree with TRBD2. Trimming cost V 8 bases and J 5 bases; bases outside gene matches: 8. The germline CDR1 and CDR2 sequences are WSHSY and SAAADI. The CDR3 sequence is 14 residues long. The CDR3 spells CASELAGSVDTQYF. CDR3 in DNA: TGCGCCAGCGAGCTAGCGGGATCGGTAGATACGCAGTATTTT.

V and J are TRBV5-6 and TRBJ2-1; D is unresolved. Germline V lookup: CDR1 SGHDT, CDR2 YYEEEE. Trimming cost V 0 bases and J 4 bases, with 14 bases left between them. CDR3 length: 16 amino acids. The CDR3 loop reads CASSLGGSGEYNEQFF. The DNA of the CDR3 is TGTGCCAGCAGCTTGGGGGGTAGTGGGGAATACAATGAGCAGTTCTTC.

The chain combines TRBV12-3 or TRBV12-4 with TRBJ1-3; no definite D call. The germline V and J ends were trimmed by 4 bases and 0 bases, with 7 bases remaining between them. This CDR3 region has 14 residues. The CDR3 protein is CASSSADSGNTIYF. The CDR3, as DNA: TGTGCCAGCAGTTCAGCGGACTCTGGAAACACCATATATTTT.

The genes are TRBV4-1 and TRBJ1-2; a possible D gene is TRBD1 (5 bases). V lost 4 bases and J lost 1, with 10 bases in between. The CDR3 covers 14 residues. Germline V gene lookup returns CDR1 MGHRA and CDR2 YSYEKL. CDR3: CASSRQQDNYGYTF. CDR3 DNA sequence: TGCGCCAGCAGCCGGCAACAGGATAACTATGGCTACACCTTC.

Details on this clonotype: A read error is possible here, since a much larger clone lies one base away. The CDR3 DNA reads TGTGCCAGCATTTTGATCGGACAAGCCAAGCAGTACTTC. Translated, it gives CASILIGQAKQYF. The chain is built from TRBV28 and TRBJ2-5; weak D call: TRBD1 (5 bases). Germline V CDR1 and CDR2: MDHEN, SYDVKM. The V end was cut by 7 bases, the J end by 11 bases, with 20 bases between. The CDR3 spans 13 residues.

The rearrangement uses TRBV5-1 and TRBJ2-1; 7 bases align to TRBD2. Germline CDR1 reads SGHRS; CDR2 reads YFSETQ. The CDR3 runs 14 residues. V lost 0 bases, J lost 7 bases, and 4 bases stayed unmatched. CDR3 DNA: TGCGCCAGCAGCTTGGACCTAGCGGTGAATGAGCAGTTCTTC. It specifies CASSLDLAVNEQFF.

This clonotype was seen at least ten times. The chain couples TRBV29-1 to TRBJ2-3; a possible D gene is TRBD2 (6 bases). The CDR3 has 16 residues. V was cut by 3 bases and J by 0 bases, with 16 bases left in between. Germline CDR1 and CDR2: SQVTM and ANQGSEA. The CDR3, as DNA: TGCAGCGTTGACCCCTCCGGGACTCTGAGCACAGATACGCAGTATTTT. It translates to CSVDPSGTLSTDTQYF.

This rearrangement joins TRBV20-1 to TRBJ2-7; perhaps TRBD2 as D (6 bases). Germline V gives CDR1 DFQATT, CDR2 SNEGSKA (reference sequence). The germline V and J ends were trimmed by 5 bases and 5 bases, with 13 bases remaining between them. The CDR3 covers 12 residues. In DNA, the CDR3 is TGCAGTGCTCGGCGGGATTACAACGAGCAGTACTTC. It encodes CSARRDYNEQYF.

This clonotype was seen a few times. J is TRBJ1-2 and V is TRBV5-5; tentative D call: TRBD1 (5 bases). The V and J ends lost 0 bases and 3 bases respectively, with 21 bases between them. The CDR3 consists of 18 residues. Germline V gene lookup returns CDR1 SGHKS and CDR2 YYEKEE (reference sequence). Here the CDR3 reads CASSLVGTEIAKDYGYTF. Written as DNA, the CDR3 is TGTGCCAGCAGCTTGGTTGGGACGGAGATAGCGAAGGACTATGGCTACACCTTC.

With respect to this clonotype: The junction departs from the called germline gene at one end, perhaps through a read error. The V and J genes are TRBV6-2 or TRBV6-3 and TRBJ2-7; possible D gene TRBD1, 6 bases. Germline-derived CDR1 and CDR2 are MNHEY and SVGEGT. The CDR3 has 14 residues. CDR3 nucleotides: TGTGCCAGCAGACTTCGGGACACCTACCCCGAGCGGTACTTC. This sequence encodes CASRLRDTYPERYF.

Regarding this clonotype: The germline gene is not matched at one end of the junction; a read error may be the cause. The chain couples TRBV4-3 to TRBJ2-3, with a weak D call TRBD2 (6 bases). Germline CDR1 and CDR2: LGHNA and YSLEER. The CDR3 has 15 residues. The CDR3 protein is CASGQRGDSSDTQYF. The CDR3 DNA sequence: TGCGCCAGCGGCCAACGTGGGGACTCTTCAGATACGCAGTATTTT.

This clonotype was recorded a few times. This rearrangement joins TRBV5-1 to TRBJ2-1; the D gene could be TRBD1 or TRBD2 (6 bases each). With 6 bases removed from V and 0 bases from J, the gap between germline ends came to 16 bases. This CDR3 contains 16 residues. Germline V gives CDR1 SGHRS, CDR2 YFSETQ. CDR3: CASTSGGLASYNEQFF. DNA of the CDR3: TGCGCCAGCACCTCCGGGGGCTTAGCCTCCTACAATGAGCAGTTCTTC.